Each of the 10 T cell receptor beta chains below was sequenced from the same sample in a study of shared clonotypes between healthy human individuals. Assay used: immunoSEQ multiplex PCR; TCRdb lists only in-frame clones, some missing. The repertoire includes approximately 480,000 clones, 75% to 80% of them detected once, and around an eighth sits in the top ten. Specimen: PBMCs. These receptors all stem from a woman between 40 and 55 years old in good health. Some clones in this sample may be carry-over from other donors' samples.

This clone was seen just once. V gene TRBV30 combines with J gene TRBJ2-2; possibly TRBD2 for D (6 bases). The CDR3 has 14 residues. V was trimmed by 0 bases and J by 8 bases, leaving 13 bases between them. Germline V lookup: CDR1 GTSNPN, CDR2 SVGIG (reference sequence). In DNA form, the CDR3 reads TGTGCCTGGAGTGTACTACGGGGAGGTGGGGAGCTGTTTTTT. Protein: CAWSVLRGGGELFF.

This clone was found once. This chain links TRBV2 with TRBJ1-5; the D is unclear. This CDR3 has 13 amino acids. V was clipped by 10 bases and J by 1 base, with 11 bases between them. The germline gives CDR1 SNHLY, CDR2 FYNNEI. CDR3 region: CATRTESNQPQHF. In DNA, the CDR3 is TGTGCCACCCGGACGGAAAGCAATCAGCCCCAGCATTTT.

The sample holds a few counts of this clone. The genes are TRBV4-1 and TRBJ1-1, with 8 bases matching TRBD1. V lost 4 bases and J lost 6; bases outside the gene matches: 10. The CDR3 contains 15 residues. The germline gives CDR1 MGHRA, CDR2 YSYEKL. The CDR3 sequence: CASSRSGQGGPEAFF. CDR3 DNA: TGCGCCAGCAGCCGATCCGGACAGGGAGGACCTGAAGCTTTCTTT.

V and J are TRBV2 and TRBJ2-3; D is ambiguous. The germline CDR1 and CDR2 sequences are SNHLY and FYNNEI. V gave up 10 bases and J gave up 2 bases, with 16 bases separating them. The CDR3 extends over 14 amino acids. CDR3 in amino acids: CATLSLHVTDTQYF. In nucleotides, the CDR3 is TGTGCCACCTTGAGCTTGCATGTCACAGATACGCAGTATTTT.

This chain uses TRBV4-3 with TRBJ1-5; no firm D call. Germline V gives CDR1 LGHNA, CDR2 YSLEER. The V gene lost 0 bases and the J gene lost 2 bases, with 5 bases spanning the gap. This CDR3 is 14 amino acids long. The CDR3 DNA reads as TGCGCCAGCAGCCAAGATGACCGCAATCAGCCCCAGCATTTT. It is translated as CASSQDDRNQPQHF.

The sample holds one count of this clone. The CDR3 is CASSFPGLQETQYF. The CDR3 DNA sequence: TGCGCCAGCAGCTTTCCGGGCCTACAAGAGACCCAGTACTTC. The V and J genes are TRBV5-1 and TRBJ2-5; D is uncertain. The germline CDR1 and CDR2 sequences are SGHRS and YFSETQ. V dropped 2 bases and J dropped 2 bases, with 10 bases sitting between them. The CDR3 loop spans 14 amino acids.

This rearrangement joins TRBV10-3 to TRBJ2-3; 7 bases fit TRBD2. The CDR3 sequence is 16 residues long. The germline V gene has CDR1 ENHRY and CDR2 SYGVKD. V dropped 3 bases and J dropped 1; count of bases not matched to a gene: 7. The CDR3 protein is CAISERTRYGTDTQYF. CDR3 nucleotides: TGTGCCATCAGTGAAAGGACTAGATACGGCACAGATACGCAGTATTTT.

V usage is TRBV27 and J usage is TRBJ2-2; no firm D call. Deletions cut 10 bases from V and 4 bases from J, with 7 bases between. This CDR3 has 11 amino acids. Germline V gives CDR1 MNHEY, CDR2 SMNVEV (reference sequence). The CDR3 coding sequence is TGTGCCACGAGGTCCACCGGGGAGCTGTTTTTT. Protein product: CATRSTGELFF.

The chain combines TRBV29-1 with TRBJ1-1, with D possibly matching TRBD1 (5 bases). V was cut by 3 bases and J by 0 bases, with 14 bases left in between. The V gene's germline CDR1 is SQVTM and CDR2 ANQGSEA. This CDR3 is 15 amino acids long. For the CDR3, the DNA is TGCAGCGTTGATGAGGGGCCGGGGATGAACACTGAAGCTTTCTTT. This encodes CSVDEGPGMNTEAFF.

The chain links TRBV13 to TRBJ1-1; 12 nucleotides line up with TRBD1. Trimming at V came to 3 bases and at J to 4 bases, leaving 12 bases not matched to a gene. CDR1 and CDR2 (germline): PRHDT, FYEKMQ (reference sequence). The CDR3 has 18 amino acids. Here the CDR3 reads CASSFPGTGGLEGTEAFF. As DNA, the CDR3 is TGTGCCAGCAGCTTCCCGGGGACAGGGGGCTTGGAGGGCACTGAAGCTTTCTTT.